Listed here are 13 T cell receptor beta chains from one sample, sequenced in a study of cytomegalovirus exposure and HLA in healthy donors (dated by TCRdb to the late 2010s). Libraries were constructed by the immunoSEQ multiplex PCR assay. Entries here come from immuneACCESS through TCRdb and include only in-frame sequences with V and J called. Some clones fail to appear in such tables; in the studies checked, an unresolved V gene covers under half of the shortfall, and the cause of the remainder is unknown. Within this sample are about 360,000 clones, with 86% of them counted one time only. The ten most abundant clones make up 0.83% of the sample. Source material: PBMCs. The source of these receptors is a young woman in good health and CMV-seronegative.

The DNA of the CDR3 is TGCAGCGTTGAGAGGGGGGCAGGGACTAGGGGCTACGAGCAGTACTTC. It yields the protein CSVERGAGTRGYEQYF. The chain uses TRBV29-1 and TRBJ2-7; 8 positions agree with TRBD2. With 3 bases clipped from V and 3 bases from J, the junction kept 13 bases outside the gene matches. Germline values: CDR1 SQVTM, CDR2 ANQGSEA. This CDR3 spans 16 amino acids.

The chain couples TRBV2 to TRBJ2-5, with TRBD1 matching 10 bases. This CDR3 contains 15 residues. Germline trimming cut 4 bases from V and 2 bases from J; bases unmatched to any gene: 4. Germline loops: CDR1 SNHLY, CDR2 FYNNEI. CDR3 in amino acids: CASSADRGLQETQYF. The DNA of the CDR3 is TGTGCCAGCAGTGCCGACAGGGGGCTACAAGAGACCCAGTACTTC.

This CDR3 reads CASSLEGTSAYNEQFF. The CDR3 region has the DNA TGTGCCAGCAGCTTAGAAGGGACTAGTGCTTACAATGAGCAGTTCTTC. The chain combines TRBV7-9 with TRBJ2-1; 8 nucleotides align to TRBD2. Germline CDR1 reads SEHNR; CDR2 reads FQNEAQ (reference sequence). This CDR3 contains 16 residues. V gave up 1 base and J gave up 4 bases; unmatched junction bases: 6. The full variable domain, its missing parts supplied by reference TRBV7-9 and TRBJ2-1, is DTGVSQNPRHKITKRGQNVTFRCDPISEHNRLYWYRQTLGQGPEFLTYFQNEAQLEKSRLLSDRFSAERPKGSFSTLEIQRTEQGDSAMYLCASSLEGTSAYNEQFFGPGTRLTVL.

V is TRBV28 and J is TRBJ2-1, with 8 bases lining up with TRBD2. The V gene's germline CDR1 is MDHEN and CDR2 SYDVKM. CDR3 length equals 13 residues. Unmatched junction bases numbered 3, after V lost 6 bases and J lost 5 bases. The CDR3 nucleotides are TGTGCCAGCAGCCCCGGGGGGGACAATGAGCAGTTCTTC. This sequence encodes CASSPGGDNEQFF.

The rearrangement joins TRBV5-4 to TRBJ2-7; TRBD1 agrees at 10 bases. The ends lost 4 bases at V and 5 bases at J; junction bases unmatched: 6. From germline, CDR1 is SGHNT and CDR2 YYREEE (reference sequence). This CDR3 comprises 14 residues. CDR3 DNA: TGTGCCAGCAGCATCCGGGACAGGGGAGACGAGCAGTACTTC. It specifies CASSIRDRGDEQYF.

This clone has just a few counts. The CDR3 loop is CASSEQHGNTEAFF. In DNA, the CDR3 is TGCGCCAGCAGTGAGCAACATGGGAACACTGAAGCTTTCTTT. The chain is built from TRBV10-2 and TRBJ1-1; D remains ambiguous. V lost 2 bases and J 1 base, leaving 8 bases between the germline ends. The germline gives CDR1 WSHSY, CDR2 SAAADI. The CDR3 is 14 amino acids.

In this sample, this clone turned up once. The chain joins TRBV5-1 to TRBJ2-1; 8 nucleotides match TRBD1. The CDR3 covers 15 residues. The J segment lost 9 bases and the V segment lost 1 base, leaving 9 bases of the junction unmatched. CDR1 SGHRS and CDR2 YFSETQ come from the germline V gene. For the CDR3, the DNA is TGCGCCAGCAGCTTGTCCGGGACAGGCCAAAGTGAGCAGTTCTTC. Translation gives CASSLSGTGQSEQFF.

The chain combines TRBV19 with TRBJ1-2; perhaps TRBD1 as D (6 bases). Deletions cut 1 base from V and 3 bases from J, with 12 bases between. The CDR3 spans 15 residues. Germline-derived CDR1 and CDR2 are LNHDA and SQIVND (reference sequence). CDR3 amino acids: CASSIAGTYHYGYTF. DNA for the CDR3: TGTGCCAGTAGTATAGCCGGGACATACCACTATGGCTACACCTTC.

The rearrangement uses TRBV19 and TRBJ1-5, with D possibly being TRBD1 (6 bases). The CDR3 is 15 amino acids. CDR1 LNHDA and CDR2 SQIVND come from the germline V gene (reference sequence). V dropped 5 bases and J dropped 1 base, with 12 bases sitting between them. The chain's CDR3 is CASSESRGSNQPQHF. The CDR3 DNA follows: TGTGCCAGTAGTGAATCCAGGGGAAGCAATCAGCCCCAGCATTTT.

V is TRBV6-5 and J is TRBJ2-7, with 7 bases identical to TRBD1. The ends lost 7 bases at V and 5 bases at J; junction bases unmatched: 8. Germline CDR1 reads MNHEY; CDR2 reads SVGAGI. This CDR3 contains 13 residues. CDR3 sequence (DNA): TGTGCCAGCACCCTGACAGGGTTCCACGAGCAGTACTTC. It codes for CASTLTGFHEQYF.

The V and J genes are TRBV7-2 and TRBJ2-1, with D perhaps matching TRBD2 (5 bases). The CDR3 runs 15 residues. V lost 2 bases to trimming and J lost 5 bases, with 13 bases between them. Per the germline V gene, CDR1 is SGHTA and CDR2 is FQGNSA. CDR3 sequence: CASSLRSMTNNEQFF. Here the CDR3 DNA reads TGTGCCAGCAGCTTAAGGAGTATGACTAACAATGAGCAGTTCTTC.

The V gene is TRBV5-1, the J gene TRBJ2-5; D is possibly TRBD1 (7 bases). The length of the CDR3 is 13 residues. Per germline, CDR1 SGHRS and CDR2 YFSETQ. The ends were cut back, 7 bases at V and 6 bases at J, with 16 bases in the middle. DNA for the CDR3: TGCGCCAGCTACCGACAGGGCGGGAAGACCCAGTACTTC. Translation: CASYRQGGKTQYF.

The chain couples TRBV18 to TRBJ2-7; 9 nucleotides line up with TRBD1. The V gene end was trimmed by 1 base and the J gene end by 7 bases; junction bases not matched to a gene: 17. The CDR3 sequence is 18 residues long. The V gene's germline CDR1 is KGHSH and CDR2 LQKENI. CDR3 amino acids: CASSPRTGAIPRPWEQYF. CDR3 sequence (DNA): TGTGCCAGCTCACCACGGACAGGGGCAATCCCTCGCCCTTGGGAGCAGTACTTC.